The following is a T cell receptor beta chain sequence with its context. The sample comes from a study of technical replicates of blood from a handful of donors. V shed 6 bases, J shed 9 bases, and the junction held 6 bases outside the gene matches. The CDR3 sequence is 11 residues long. Looked up from germline, CDR1 is SQVTM and CDR2 is ANQGSEA. Here immunoSEQ multiplex PCR was the method, and the copy in TCRdb shows in-frame clones only, minus some. The sample carries tens of thousands of clones, about 96% recorded once. J is TRBJ1-2 and V is TRBV29-1; 8 bases fit TRBD1. This TCR derives from a human donor in good health. The sequencing sample was made of T cells isolated from PBMCs. CDR3 loop: CSVRQGLSYTF. The CDR3 DNA is TGCAGCGTCAGACAGGGGCTTAGCTACACCTTC.